This T cell receptor (beta chain) was documented in a study of blood T cell repertoires in COVID-19. Study-wide background: From the United States, Italy and Spain came samples of acute and convalescent COVID-19. The cDNA or gDNA used as material had been derived from T cells, B-cell-depleted T cells, or PBMCs.

Cohorts were assigned according to the clinical history that participants reported. Trimming removed 0 bases from V and 4 bases from J, with 6 bases in between. The CDR3 loop spans 13 amino acids. CDR1 and CDR2 from the germline V gene are SGHAT and FQNNGV. Authors' analysis steps: Reference gene primer amplification gave nucleated cell count estimates. Sequencing was performed with immunoSEQ multiplex PCR; in TCRdb, only in-frame clones are kept and a portion is missing. V, J and clone size reflect that table, while D and trimming were determined from the DNA. The sample includes around 230,000 clones, about 87% seen only once; the top ten take 10%.

The sequence came from a man between 18 and 29 years old with acute COVID-19. The chain uses TRBV11-2 and TRBJ1-2; TRBD1 is a possible D gene (6 bases). Sequenced input: PBMCs or T cells enriched from blood (not recorded which). CDR3 protein: CASSLETGYGYTF. The CDR3 DNA reads as TGTGCCAGCAGCTTAGAGACAGGCTATGGCTACACCTTC.